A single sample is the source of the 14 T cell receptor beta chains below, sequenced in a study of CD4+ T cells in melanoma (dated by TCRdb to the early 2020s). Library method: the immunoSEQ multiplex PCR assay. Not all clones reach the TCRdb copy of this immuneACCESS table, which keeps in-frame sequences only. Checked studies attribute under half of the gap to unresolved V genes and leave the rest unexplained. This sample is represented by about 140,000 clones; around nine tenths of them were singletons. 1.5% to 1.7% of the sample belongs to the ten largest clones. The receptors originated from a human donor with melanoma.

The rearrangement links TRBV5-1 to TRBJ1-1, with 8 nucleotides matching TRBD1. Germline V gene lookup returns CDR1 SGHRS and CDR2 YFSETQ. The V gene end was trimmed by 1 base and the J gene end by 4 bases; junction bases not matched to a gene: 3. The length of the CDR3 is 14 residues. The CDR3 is CASSLQGAGTEAFF. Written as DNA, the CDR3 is TGCGCCAGCAGCTTGCAGGGGGCAGGCACTGAAGCTTTCTTT.

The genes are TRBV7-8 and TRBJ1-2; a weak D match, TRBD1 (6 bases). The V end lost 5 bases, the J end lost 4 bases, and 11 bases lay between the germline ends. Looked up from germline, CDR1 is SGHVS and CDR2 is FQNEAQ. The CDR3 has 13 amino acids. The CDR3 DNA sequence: TGTGCCAGCAGCCGGACAGCCCCCTATGGCTACACCTTC. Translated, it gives CASSRTAPYGYTF. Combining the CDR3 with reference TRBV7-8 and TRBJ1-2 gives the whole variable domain GAGVSQSPRYKVAKRGQDVALRCDPISGHVSLFWYQQALGQGPEFLTYFQNEAQLDKSGLPSDRFFAERPEGSVSTLKIQRTQQEDSAVYLCASSRTAPYGYTFGSGTRLTVV.

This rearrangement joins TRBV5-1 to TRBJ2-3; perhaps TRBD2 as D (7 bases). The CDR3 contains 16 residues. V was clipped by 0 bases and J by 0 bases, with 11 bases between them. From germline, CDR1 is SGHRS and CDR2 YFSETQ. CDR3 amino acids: CASSLGGGLSTDTQYF. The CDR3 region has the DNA TGCGCCAGCAGCTTGGGCGGGGGCCTTAGCACAGATACGCAGTATTTT.

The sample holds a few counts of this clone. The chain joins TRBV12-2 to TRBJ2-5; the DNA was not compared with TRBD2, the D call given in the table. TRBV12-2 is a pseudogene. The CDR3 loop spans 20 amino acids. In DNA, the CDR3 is TGTGCAAGTCGCTTAGCGCCAGCGGGGGGGCCAGGCGGGGTCCGGGAGACCCAGTACTTC. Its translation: CASRLAPAGGPGGVRETQYF.

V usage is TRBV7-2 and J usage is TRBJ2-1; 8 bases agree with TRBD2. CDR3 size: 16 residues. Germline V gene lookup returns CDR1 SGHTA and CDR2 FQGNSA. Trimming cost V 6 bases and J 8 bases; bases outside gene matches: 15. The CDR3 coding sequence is TGTGCCAGCAGAAACTTGGGACTAGGGCCTCTTCATGAGCAGTTCTTC. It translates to CASRNLGLGPLHEQFF.

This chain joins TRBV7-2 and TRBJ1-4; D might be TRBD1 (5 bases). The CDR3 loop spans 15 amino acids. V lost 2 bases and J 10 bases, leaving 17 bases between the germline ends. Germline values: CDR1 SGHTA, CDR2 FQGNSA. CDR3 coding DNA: TGTGCCAGCAGCTTAAGGTCCGGCCAGGGCGGAAAACTGTTTTTT. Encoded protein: CASSLRSGQGGKLFF.

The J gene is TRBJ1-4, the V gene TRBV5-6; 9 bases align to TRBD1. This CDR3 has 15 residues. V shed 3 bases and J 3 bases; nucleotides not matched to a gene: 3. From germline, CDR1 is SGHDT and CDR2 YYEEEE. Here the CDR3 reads CASSYYRGPNEKLFF. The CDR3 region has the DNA TGTGCCAGCAGCTACTACAGGGGGCCTAATGAAAAACTGTTTTTT.

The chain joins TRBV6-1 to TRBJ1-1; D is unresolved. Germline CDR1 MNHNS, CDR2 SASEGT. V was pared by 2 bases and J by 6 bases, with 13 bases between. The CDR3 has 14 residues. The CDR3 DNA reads TGTGCCAGCAGTGAAACCGCCCACAGACCTGAAGCTTTCTTT. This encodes CASSETAHRPEAFF.

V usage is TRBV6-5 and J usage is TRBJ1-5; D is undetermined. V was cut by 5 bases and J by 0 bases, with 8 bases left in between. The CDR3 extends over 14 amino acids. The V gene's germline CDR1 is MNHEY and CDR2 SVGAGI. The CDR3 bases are TGTGCCAGCAGTGCTCAATATAGCAATCAGCCCCAGCATTTT. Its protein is CASSAQYSNQPQHF.

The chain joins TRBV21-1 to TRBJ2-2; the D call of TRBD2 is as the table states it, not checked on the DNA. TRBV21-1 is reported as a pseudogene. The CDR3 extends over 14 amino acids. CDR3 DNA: TGTGCCAGCAGCCATCTAGCTAACACCGGGGAGCTGTTTTTT. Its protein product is CASSHLANTGELFF.

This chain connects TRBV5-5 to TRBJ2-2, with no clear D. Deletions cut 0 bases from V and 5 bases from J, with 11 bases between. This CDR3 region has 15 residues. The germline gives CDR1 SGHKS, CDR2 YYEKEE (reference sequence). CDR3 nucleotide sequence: TGTGCCAGCAGCTTGGGATCTAAAATTACCGGGGAGCTGTTTTTT. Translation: CASSLGSKITGELFF.

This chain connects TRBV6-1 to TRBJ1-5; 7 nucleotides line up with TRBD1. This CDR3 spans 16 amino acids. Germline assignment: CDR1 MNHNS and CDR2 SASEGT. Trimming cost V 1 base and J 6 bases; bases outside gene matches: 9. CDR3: CASSEDRGRRIQPQHF. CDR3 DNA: TGTGCCAGCAGTGAAGACAGGGGCAGAAGGATTCAGCCCCAGCATTTT.

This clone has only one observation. The CDR3 sequence: CASNPGGASDTQYF. As DNA, the CDR3 is TGCGCCAGCAACCCCGGGGGGGCCTCAGATACGCAGTATTTT. The V call is TRBV10-2, the J call TRBJ2-3; 8 nucleotides align to TRBD2. CDR1 is WSHSY and CDR2 is SAAADI in the germline V gene. J gave up 4 bases and V 7 bases, and 7 bases lay outside the gene matches. The CDR3 contains 14 residues.

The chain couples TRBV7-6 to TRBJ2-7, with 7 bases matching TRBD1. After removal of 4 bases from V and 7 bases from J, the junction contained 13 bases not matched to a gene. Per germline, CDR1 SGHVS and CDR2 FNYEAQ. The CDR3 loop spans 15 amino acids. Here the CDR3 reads CASSSRQGGSWEQYF. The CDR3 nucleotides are TGTGCCAGCAGCTCCCGACAGGGCGGCTCGTGGGAGCAGTACTTC.